Listed below are T cell receptor beta chains from one sample, sequenced in a study of vaccination effects on CD4 cells after COVID-19. The data were produced by immunoSEQ multiplex PCR, yet TCRdb's version contains in-frame clones alone and is incomplete. This table has 25,000 to 30,000 clones, 60% to 75% appearing once. These receptors' antigens are unknown. Sample: CD4+ T cells from PBMCs cultured with HCoV-OC43 spike peptides, taken after COVID-19 vaccination. The origin of the receptors is a human donor who received a COVID-19 vaccine. CDR3s include the opening cysteine and the closing phenylalanine or tryptophan.

TRBJ2-1 TRBV11-2 CASSLERRQFF
TRBJ1-3 TRBV5-1 CASSSGLPGSGNTIYF
TRBJ2-7 TRBV7-2 CASRLPGTSGNYEQYF
TRBJ2-1 TRBV5-1 CASSSTSSGRWNEQFF
TRBJ1-3 TRBV27 CASSSGTFGNTIYF
TRBJ2-1 TRBV3-1/TRBV3-2 CASSRGLAGNEQFF
TRBJ2-1 TRBV4-1 CASSPRGTSISYNEQFF
TRBJ1-5 TRBV28 CASSSGQGIQPQHF
TRBJ2-3 TRBV25-1 CASKREGTDTQYF
TRBJ2-7 TRBV3-1/TRBV3-2 CASSQDLSNTDPYEQYF
TRBJ1-1 TRBV18 CASSPGEFMMNTEAFF
TRBJ2-2 TRBV30 CAWGWGELFF
TRBJ1-2 TRBV9 CASTKETGVVRGYTF
TRBJ1-2 TRBV27 CASSFADRANYGYTF
TRBJ2-7 TRBV6-6 CASSPRQDAYEQYF
TRBJ1-3 TRBV18 CASSPGSSGNTIYF
TRBJ2-3 TRBV25-1 CASSEFGEGPDTQYF
TRBJ2-3 TRBV4-1 CASSQEGTGEEEYRDTQYF
TRBJ1-1 TRBV10-3 CAISEGLGNTEAFF
TRBJ2-7 TRBV2 CASTGVPNGRTYEQYF
TRBJ1-1 TRBV3-1/TRBV3-2 CASSPTQGVDTEAFF
TRBJ2-5 TRBV11-1 CASSLARRLAGGETQYF
TRBJ1-6 TRBV5-1 CASSFQGGNSPLHF
TRBJ2-7 TRBV7-7 CASSLASGGEQYF
TRBJ2-7 TRBV5-6 CASSLPTAPYEQYF
TRBJ1-2 TRBV4-1 CASSPTQGEDYGYTF
TRBJ2-2 TRBV19 CASIRSGSPTGELFF
TRBJ2-7 TRBV15 CATGQGLTYEQYF
TRBJ2-6 TRBV6-5 CASEGSGANVLTF
TRBJ1-3 TRBV5-1 CASSQTPGDGNTIYF
TRBJ1-5 TRBV7-9 CASSLGWVGQPQHF
TRBJ2-1 TRBV6-2/TRBV6-3 CASSYIPLLAWNEQFF
TRBJ1-2 TRBV30 CAWRALTGGNYGYTF
TRBJ1-4 TRBV5-5 CASSDDWIGTNEKLFF
TRBJ1-5 TRBV27 CASSPSQGRNQPQHF
TRBJ2-1 TRBV12-3/TRBV12-4 CASRTSGYNEQFF
TRBJ1-5 TRBV6-5 CASSVRQGEGQPQHF
TRBJ2-1 TRBV5-1 CASSLGRFSPNEQFF
TRBJ2-5 TRBV27 CASSFQQGETQYF
TRBJ2-5 TRBV7-2 CASSSLKVTQYF
TRBJ2-4 TRBV7-6 CASSLDARSSKNIQYF
TRBJ1-1 TRBV2 CASSPGLNTEAFF
TRBJ1-2 TRBV30 CAWSVGSGGQGWGYTF
TRBJ1-2 TRBV6-5 CASSAQIAPGYTF
TRBJ2-2 TRBV10-2 CASSPGAGTGELFF
TRBJ1-1 TRBV12-3/TRBV12-4 CASSLFRGLEAFF
TRBJ2-3 TRBV29-1 CSAEFTDTQYF
TRBJ1-4 TRBV6-4 CASIFMGEQTESNEKLFF
TRBJ1-3 TRBV9 CASSVEQTGNTIYF
TRBJ1-2 TRBV28 CASSPTGLGDYGYTF
TRBJ2-7 TRBV10-3 CAIRDIRDRTTYEQYF
TRBJ2-5 TRBV3-1/TRBV3-2 CASTPGVAGVRETQYF
TRBJ1-5 TRBV29-1 CSVVVGGLLGNQPQHF